This TCR beta chain was identified in a study of cytomegalovirus exposure and HLA in healthy donors. This CDR3 comprises 10 residues. V gave up 8 bases and J gave up 8 bases, with 7 bases separating them. In germline, CDR1 is SGHAT, CDR2 FQNNGV. 13 Jbeta primers and 60 Vbeta primers were used for the PCR. Sequenced by immunoSEQ multiplex PCR; TCRdb stores in-frame clones only, minus some. The data hold 60,000 to 85,000 clones, with roughly 70% observed a single time. The sequence came from a man between 60 and 75 years old in good health and CMV-seropositive. Sequencing used PBMCs. The chain is built from TRBV11-2 and TRBJ1-3; D not resolved. CDR3: CASGRDTIYF. The CDR3 DNA is TGTGCCAGCGGGAGGGACACCATATATTTT.